This TCR beta chain was retrieved from a study of CD8 T cells in ankylosing spondylitis. CDR3 length: 10 residues. Germline loops: CDR1 GTSNPN, CDR2 SVGIG (reference sequence). The sample holds a few counts of this clonotype. TCRdb analysed the 5' RACE reads with MiXCR anew, one entry per CDR3 protein. The sample contains roughly 230,000 distinct CDR3 sequences, about 10% of which appear only once. The J gene is TRBJ1-1, the V gene TRBV30; 9 bases agree with TRBD1. This TCR came from a male donor with ankylosing spondylitis or in good health (not recorded which). Material: blood, either unsorted or a sorted T cell fraction (not recorded which). CDR3 sequence (DNA): TGTCCGACAGGGGGGACTGAAGCTTTCTTT. Its translation is CPTGGTEAFF. The full variable domain, in which reference TRBV30 and TRBJ1-1 provide the parts outside the CDR3, is SQTIHQWPATLVQPVGSPLSLECTVEGTSNPNLYWYRQAAGRGLQLLFYSVGIGQISSEVPQNLSASRPQDRQFILSSKKLLLSDSGFYLCPTGGTEAFFGQGTRLTVV.